This T cell receptor (beta chain) comes out of a study of blood T cell repertoires in COVID-19. Overall study context: Researchers got acute and convalescent COVID-19 samples from the United States, Italy and Spain. T cells, B-cell-depleted T cells, or PBMCs supplied cDNA or gDNA.

Individuals aged roughly 18 to 95 years were recruited from 24 US areas. Participants had their cohort set by participant-reported clinical history. The CDR3 is 14 residues long. With V trimmed by 4 bases and J by 5 bases, 4 bases remained unmatched. CDR1 is LGHDT and CDR2 is YNNKEL in the germline V gene (reference sequence). The table came from immunoSEQ multiplex PCR; TCRdb's copy has only in-frame clones and leaves some out. This repertoire shows a few hundred thousand clones, 92% found once; its top ten account for less than 20%. Sequenced: PBMCs or T cells enriched from blood (not recorded which). This receptor was identified in a woman in her thirties who had recovered from COVID-19. V and J are TRBV3-1 (or the pseudogene TRBV3-2) and TRBJ2-5; TRBD2 matches at 10 bases. This CDR3 reads CASSLSGGAETQYF. CDR3 sequence (DNA): TGTGCCAGCAGCCTCAGCGGGGGGGCGGAGACCCAGTACTTC.